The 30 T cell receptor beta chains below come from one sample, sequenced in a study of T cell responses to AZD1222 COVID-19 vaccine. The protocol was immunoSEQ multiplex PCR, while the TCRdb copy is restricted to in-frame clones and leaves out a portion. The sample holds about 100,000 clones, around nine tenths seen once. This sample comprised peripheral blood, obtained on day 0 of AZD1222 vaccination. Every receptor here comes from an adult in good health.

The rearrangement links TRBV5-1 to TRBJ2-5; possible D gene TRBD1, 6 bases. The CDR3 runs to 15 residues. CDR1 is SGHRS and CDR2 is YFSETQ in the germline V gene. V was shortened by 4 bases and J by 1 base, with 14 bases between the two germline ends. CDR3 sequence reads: CASSGEGHVQETQYF. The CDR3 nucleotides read TGCGCCAGCAGCGGAGAGGGACACGTCCAAGAGACCCAGTACTTC.

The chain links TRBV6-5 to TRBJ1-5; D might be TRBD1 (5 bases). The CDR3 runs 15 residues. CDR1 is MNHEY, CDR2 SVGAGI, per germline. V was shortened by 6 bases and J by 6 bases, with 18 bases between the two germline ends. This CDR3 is CASSPGRGRSQPQHF. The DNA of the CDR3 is TGTGCCAGCAGCCCAGGGAGGGGAAGGAGTCAGCCCCAGCATTTT.

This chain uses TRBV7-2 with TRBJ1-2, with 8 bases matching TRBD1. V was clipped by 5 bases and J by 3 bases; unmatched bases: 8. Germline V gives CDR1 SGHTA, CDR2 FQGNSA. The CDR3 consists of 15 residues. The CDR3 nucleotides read TGTGCCAGCAGCCTACGAGCAGGGGGCGACTATGGCTACACCTTC. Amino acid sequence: CASSLRAGGDYGYTF.

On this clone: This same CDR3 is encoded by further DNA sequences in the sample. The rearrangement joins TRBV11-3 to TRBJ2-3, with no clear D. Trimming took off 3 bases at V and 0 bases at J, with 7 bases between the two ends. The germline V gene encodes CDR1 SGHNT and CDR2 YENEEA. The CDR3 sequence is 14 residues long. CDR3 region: CASSLAASTDTQYF. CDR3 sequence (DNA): TGTGCCAGCAGCTTGGCCGCGAGCACAGATACGCAGTATTTT. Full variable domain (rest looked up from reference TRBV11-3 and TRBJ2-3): EAGVVQSPRYKIIEKKQPVAFWCNPISGHNTLYWYLQNLGQGPELLIRYENEEAVDDSQLPKDRFSAERLKGVDSTLKIQPAELGDSAVYLCASSLAASTDTQYFGPGTRLTVL.

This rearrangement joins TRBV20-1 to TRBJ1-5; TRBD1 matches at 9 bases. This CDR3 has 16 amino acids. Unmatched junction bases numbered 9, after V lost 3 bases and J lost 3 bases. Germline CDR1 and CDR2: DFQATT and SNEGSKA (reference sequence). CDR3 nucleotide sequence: TGCAGTGCTAGTAGCCGGGACAGGGTACCCAATCAGCCCCAGCATTTT. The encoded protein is CSASSRDRVPNQPQHF.

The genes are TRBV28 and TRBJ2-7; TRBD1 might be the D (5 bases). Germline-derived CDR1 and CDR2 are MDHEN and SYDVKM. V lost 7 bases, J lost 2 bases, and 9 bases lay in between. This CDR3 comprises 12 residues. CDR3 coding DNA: TGTGCCAGCACCTCAGGGACCTACGAGCAGTACTTC. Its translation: CASTSGTYEQYF.

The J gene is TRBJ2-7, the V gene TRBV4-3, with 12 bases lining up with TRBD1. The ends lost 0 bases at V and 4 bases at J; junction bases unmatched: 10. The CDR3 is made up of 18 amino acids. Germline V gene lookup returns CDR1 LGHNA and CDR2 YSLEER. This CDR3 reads CASSQDLGTGGPLYEQYF. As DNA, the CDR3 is TGCGCCAGCAGCCAAGATTTAGGGACAGGGGGCCCATTATACGAGCAGTACTTC.

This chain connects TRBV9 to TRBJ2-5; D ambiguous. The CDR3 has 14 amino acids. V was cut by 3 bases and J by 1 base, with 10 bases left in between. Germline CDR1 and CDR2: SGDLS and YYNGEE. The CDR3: CASSGAETQETQYF. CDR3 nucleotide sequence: TGTGCCAGCAGCGGAGCAGAAACCCAAGAGACCCAGTACTTC. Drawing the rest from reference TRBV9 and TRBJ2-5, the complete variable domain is DSGVTQTPKHLITATGQRVTLRCSPRSGDLSVYWYQQSLDQGLQFLIQYYNGEERAKGNILERFSAQQFPDLHSELNLSSLELGDSALYFCASSGAETQETQYFGPGTRLLVL.

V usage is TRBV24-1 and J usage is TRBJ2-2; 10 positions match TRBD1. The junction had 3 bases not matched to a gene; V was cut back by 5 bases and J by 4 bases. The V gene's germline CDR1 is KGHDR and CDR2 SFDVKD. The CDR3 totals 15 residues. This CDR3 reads CATSGGQGGTGELFF. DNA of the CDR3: TGTGCCACCAGTGGAGGACAGGGGGGCACCGGGGAGCTGTTTTTT.

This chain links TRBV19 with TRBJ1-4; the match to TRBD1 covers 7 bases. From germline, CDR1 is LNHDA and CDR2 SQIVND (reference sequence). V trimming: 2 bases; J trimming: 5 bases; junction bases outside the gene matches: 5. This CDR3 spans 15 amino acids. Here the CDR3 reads CASSILDRLNEKLFF. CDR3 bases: TGTGCCAGTAGTATATTGGACAGGTTAAATGAAAAACTGTTTTTT.

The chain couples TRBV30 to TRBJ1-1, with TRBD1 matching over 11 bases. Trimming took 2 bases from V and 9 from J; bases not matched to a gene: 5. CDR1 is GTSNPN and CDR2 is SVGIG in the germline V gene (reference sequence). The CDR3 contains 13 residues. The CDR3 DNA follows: TGTGCCTGGAGTCCCCGGGACAGGGGGAAAGCTTTCTTT. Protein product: CAWSPRDRGKAFF.

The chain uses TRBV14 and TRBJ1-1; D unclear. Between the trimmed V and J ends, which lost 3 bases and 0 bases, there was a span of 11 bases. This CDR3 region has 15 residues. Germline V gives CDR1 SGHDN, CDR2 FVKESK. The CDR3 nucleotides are TGTGCCAGCAGCCAGAGGGCACAGATGAACACTGAAGCTTTCTTT. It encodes CASSQRAQMNTEAFF.

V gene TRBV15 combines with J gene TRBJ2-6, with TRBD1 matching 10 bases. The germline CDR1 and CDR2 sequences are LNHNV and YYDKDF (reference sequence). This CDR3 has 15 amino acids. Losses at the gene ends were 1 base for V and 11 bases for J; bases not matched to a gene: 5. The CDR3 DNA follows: TGTGCCACCAGCAGAGGGGGACAGGGGATACACGTCCTGACTTTC. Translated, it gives CATSRGGQGIHVLTF.

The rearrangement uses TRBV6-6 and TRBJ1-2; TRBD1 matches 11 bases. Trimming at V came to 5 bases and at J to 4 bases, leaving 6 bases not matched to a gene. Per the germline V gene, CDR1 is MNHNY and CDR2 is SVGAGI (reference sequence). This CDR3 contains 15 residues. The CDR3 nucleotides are TGTGCCAGCAGTACTAGGACAGGGGGCATCTATGGCTACACCTTC. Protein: CASSTRTGGIYGYTF.

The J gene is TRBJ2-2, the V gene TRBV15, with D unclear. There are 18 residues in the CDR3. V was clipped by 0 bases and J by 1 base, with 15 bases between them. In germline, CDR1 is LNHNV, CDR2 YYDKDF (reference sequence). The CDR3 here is CATSREHPAAGNTGELFF. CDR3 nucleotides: TGTGCCACCAGCAGAGAACACCCTGCGGCAGGGAACACCGGGGAGCTGTTTTTT. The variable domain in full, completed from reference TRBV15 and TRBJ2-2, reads DAMVIQNPRYQVTQFGKPVTLSCSQTLNHNVMYWYQQKSSQAPKLLFHYYDKDFNNEADTPDNFQSRRPNTSFCFLDIRSPGLGDTAMYLCATSREHPAAGNTGELFFGEGSRLTVL.

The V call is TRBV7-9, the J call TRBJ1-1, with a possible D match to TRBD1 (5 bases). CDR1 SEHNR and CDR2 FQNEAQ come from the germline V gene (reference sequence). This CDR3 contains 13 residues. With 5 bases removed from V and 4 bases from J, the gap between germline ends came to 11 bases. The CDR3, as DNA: TGTGCCAGCAGCCCGGCGGGGGTCACTGAAGCTTTCTTT. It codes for CASSPAGVTEAFF.

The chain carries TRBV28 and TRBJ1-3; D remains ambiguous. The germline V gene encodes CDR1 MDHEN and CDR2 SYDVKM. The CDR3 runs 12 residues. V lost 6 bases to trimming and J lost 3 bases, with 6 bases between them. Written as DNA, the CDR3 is TGTGCCAGCAGGGGAGGTGGAAACACCATATATTTT. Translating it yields CASRGGGNTIYF.

CDR3 DNA: TGTGCCTGGAGTGTATCTAGCGGGGCGGGAGATACGCAGTATTTT. It codes for CAWSVSSGAGDTQYF. The chain couples TRBV30 to TRBJ2-3; TRBD2 aligns across 9 bases. This CDR3 contains 15 residues. Germline V gene data show CDR1 as GTSNPN and CDR2 as SVGIG (reference sequence). The J segment lost 5 bases and the V segment lost 0 bases, leaving 6 bases of the junction unmatched.

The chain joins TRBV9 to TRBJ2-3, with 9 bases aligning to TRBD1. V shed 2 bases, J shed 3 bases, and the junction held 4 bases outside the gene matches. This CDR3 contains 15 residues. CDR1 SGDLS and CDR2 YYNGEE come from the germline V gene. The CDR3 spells CASSVLTGGTDTQYF. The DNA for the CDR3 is TGTGCCAGCAGCGTTTTGACAGGGGGGACAGATACGCAGTATTTT.

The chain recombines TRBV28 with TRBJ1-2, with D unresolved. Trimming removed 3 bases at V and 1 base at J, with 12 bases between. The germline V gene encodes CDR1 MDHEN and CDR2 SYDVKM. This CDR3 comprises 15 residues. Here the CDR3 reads CASSLNLLSNYGYTF. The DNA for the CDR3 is TGTGCCAGCAGTTTGAACTTACTAAGTAACTATGGCTACACCTTC.

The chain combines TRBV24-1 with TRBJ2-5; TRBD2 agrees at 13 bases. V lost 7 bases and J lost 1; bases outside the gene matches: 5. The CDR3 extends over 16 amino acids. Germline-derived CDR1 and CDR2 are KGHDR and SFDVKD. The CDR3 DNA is TGTGCCACCAGCTCGGGGACTAGCGGGGCCCAAGAGACCCAGTACTTC. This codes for CATSSGTSGAQETQYF.

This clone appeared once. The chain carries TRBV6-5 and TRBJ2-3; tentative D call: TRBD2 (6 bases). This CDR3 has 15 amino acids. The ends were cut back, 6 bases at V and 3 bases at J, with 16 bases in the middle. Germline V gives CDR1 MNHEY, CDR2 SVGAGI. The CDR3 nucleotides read TGTGCCAGCAGCGGGTGGGTGCGGGGAACAGATACGCAGTATTTT. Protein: CASSGWVRGTDTQYF.

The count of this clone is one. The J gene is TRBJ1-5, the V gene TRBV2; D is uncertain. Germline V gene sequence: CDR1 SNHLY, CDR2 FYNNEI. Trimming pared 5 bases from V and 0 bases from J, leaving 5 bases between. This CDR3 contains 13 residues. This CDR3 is CASSYSSNQPQHF. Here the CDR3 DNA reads TGTGCCAGCAGTTACAGTAGCAATCAGCCCCAGCATTTT.

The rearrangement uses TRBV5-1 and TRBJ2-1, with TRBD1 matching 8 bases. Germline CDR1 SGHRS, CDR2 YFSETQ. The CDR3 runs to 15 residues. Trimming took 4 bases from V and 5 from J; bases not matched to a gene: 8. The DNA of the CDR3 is TGCGCCAGCAGCGGAACAGGGGGAAAAGACAATGAGCAGTTCTTC. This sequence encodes CASSGTGGKDNEQFF.

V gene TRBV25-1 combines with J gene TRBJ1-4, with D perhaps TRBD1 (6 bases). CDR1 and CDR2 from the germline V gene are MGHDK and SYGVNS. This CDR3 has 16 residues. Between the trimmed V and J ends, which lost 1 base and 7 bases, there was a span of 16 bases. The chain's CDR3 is CASSEFPGVGAEKLFF. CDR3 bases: TGTGCCAGCAGTGAATTCCCAGGGGTTGGAGCTGAAAAACTGTTTTTT. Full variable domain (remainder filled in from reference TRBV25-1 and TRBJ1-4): EADIYQTPRYLVIGTGKKITLECSQTMGHDKMYWYQQDPGMELHLIHYSYGVNSTEKGDLSSESTVSRIRTEHFPLTLESARPSHTSQYLCASSEFPGVGAEKLFFGSGTQLSVL.

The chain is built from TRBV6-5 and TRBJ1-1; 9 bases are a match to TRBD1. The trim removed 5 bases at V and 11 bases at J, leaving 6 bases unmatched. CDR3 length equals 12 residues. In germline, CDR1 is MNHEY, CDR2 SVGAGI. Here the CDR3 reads CASSPTGGGAFF. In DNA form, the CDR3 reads TGTGCCAGCAGTCCGACAGGGGGGGGTGCTTTCTTT.

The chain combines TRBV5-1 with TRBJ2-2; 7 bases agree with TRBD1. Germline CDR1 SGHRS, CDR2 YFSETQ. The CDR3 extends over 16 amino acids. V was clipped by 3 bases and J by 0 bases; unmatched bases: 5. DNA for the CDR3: TGCGCCAGCAGCTACACAGGGGATCCGAACACCGGGGAGCTGTTTTTT. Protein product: CASSYTGDPNTGELFF.

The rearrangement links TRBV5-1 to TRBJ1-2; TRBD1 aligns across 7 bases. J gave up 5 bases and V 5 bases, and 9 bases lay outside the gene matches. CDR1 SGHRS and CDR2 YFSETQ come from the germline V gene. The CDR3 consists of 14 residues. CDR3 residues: CASRATGESYGYTF. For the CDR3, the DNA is TGCGCCAGCAGGGCAACAGGGGAATCTTATGGCTACACCTTC.

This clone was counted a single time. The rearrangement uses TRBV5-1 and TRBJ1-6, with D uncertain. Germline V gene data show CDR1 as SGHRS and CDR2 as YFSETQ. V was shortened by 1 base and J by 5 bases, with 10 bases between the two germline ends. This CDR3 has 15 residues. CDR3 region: CASSLHLADNSPLHF. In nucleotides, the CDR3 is TGCGCCAGCAGCTTGCACCTCGCGGATAATTCACCCCTCCACTTT.

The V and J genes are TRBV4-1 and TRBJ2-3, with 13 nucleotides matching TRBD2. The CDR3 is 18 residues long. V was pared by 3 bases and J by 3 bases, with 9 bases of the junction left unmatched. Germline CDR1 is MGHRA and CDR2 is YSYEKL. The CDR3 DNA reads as TGCGCCAGCAGCCAGACACCGGGACTAGCGGGGCCTACAGATACGCAGTATTTT. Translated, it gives CASSQTPGLAGPTDTQYF.